This record covers a single T cell receptor (beta chain). This clonotype was observed a handful of times. It lacks a known antigen. Qualities for individual bases were not recorded, and no much larger clone is one base off. Counted from cysteine to phenylalanine, this CDR3 has 14 amino acids. The kept DNA is CDR3 alone, 42 bases in frame from the first base. After removal of 8 bases from V and 6 bases from J, the junction retains 6 bases not matched to a gene. From a lookup of the germline V gene, CDR1 and CDR2 are ENHRY and SYGVKD. These data belong to a study of blood T cells in healthy people across ages (dated by TCRdb to between 2014 and 2017). For context, the study as a whole: Template switching captured roughly one uniquely barcoded TCR beta cDNA molecule per two T cells in model experiments. To track age-related changes in TCR beta repertoire diversity, the study relied on deep sequencing normalized with unique cDNA molecular identifiers. Four age groups were formed from the donors: young (average 16 years), middle-aged (around 40), aged (more than 55) and long-lived (roughly 88). Donors of different ages were randomly distributed across sequencing lanes to avoid experimental bias. The study analyzed two additional independent replicas of 1 million unique cDNA reads from the same blood draw for two donors, one aged 18 to 30 and one aged 80 or older. Broad study findings and their caveats: Because donor CMV infection status was unknown, age-related changes in expanded clonotypes were potentially confounded. Total diversity estimates from one million sequenced T cells were considered lower bounds and underestimates. Compared with the aged group, the long-lived group had more naive CD4+ T cells, fewer expanded clones and increased TCR diversity, suggesting age selection. Conclusive comparison of naive and antigen-experienced compartments was prevented by the profiling of bulk unsorted PBMCs. The percentage of naive T cells measured by flow cytometry correlated strongly with observed TCR beta diversity. As age increased, observed TCR beta diversity per million T cells dropped in a roughly linear way, and a significant reduction was already evident by age roughly 36.

Systemically healthy Caucasian individuals from Russia, 35 to 50 in total and aged roughly 6 to 100 years, were included as donors. Roughly 9.5 milliliters of peripheral blood were drawn from each donor into EDTA-treated Vacutainer tubes. Ficoll-Paque density-gradient centrifugation was used to isolate PBMCs, with at least 6.5 million obtained per sample. Trizol reagent was used to extract total RNA from the PBMCs, yielding at least 5 micrograms per sample. For every donor, flow cytometry on a PBMC aliquot measured the percentage of naive CD45RAhigh/CD27high T cells. Library preparation was by 5' RACE. A second PCR of about 6 to 11 cycles was performed with a sample-barcoded 5' primer and a J-beta primer mix. Each TCR beta cDNA molecule received a unique molecular identifier from a template-switch 5' adaptor carrying 12 random nucleotides. Each sample yielded at least 2.5 million CDR3-containing paired-end reads. First-strand cDNA was synthesized from all RNA with the Mint cDNA synthesis kit, primed by a TRBC-specific oligonucleotide. All cDNA was treated with uracil-DNA glycosylase and then went through a first 18-cycle PCR with the universal primers M1SS and BC2_uni_R. Per the original workflow: For normalization, 1 million high-quality reads, each with a distinct molecular identifier, were randomly selected from each sample. Reads with shared molecular identifiers were discarded instead of being binned into consensus sequences. CDR3 identification, clonotype clustering and error correction used MiTCR with a Q25 quality threshold and the strictest error-elimination algorithm. A nonparametric unseen species model with Euler transformation was used to estimate lower-bound total TCR beta diversity. TCRdb trimmed public reads at Q25 via fastp, called clones via MiXCR and kept in-frame beta chains. Each record represents a unique CDR3 protein, reported with the most common genes and DNA among its rows. For this entry, the V and J calls and clone size follow TCRdb and not the study's own pipeline. For this sample there are 1,800,000 or so distinct CDR3 sequences; about two fifths appear just once. The top ten hold roughly 24% of the sample.

The sequencing sample was made of blood. This sequence was found in a human donor in good health. The rearranged segments are TRBV10-3 and TRBJ2-1, and TRBD2 matches 11 of the central bases. The CDR3 here reads CAISPSGGTNEQFF. At the DNA level, the sequence is TGTGCCATCTCACCTAGCGGGGGGACCAATGAGCAGTTCTTC.